Listed below are T cell receptor beta chains from one sample, sequenced in a study of Ad26.COV2.S vaccination and SARS-CoV-2 variants. Only in-frame clones appear in the TCRdb table, and some are missing; sequencing was by immunoSEQ multiplex PCR. Among a few hundred thousand clones listed, approximately 88% were seen once. Sequenced material: peripheral blood, taken in a trial of Ad26.COV2.S vaccine versus placebo. These receptors were collected from a person between 18 and 65 years old who received the Ad26.COV2.S COVID-19 vaccine or a placebo. CDR3s include the opening cysteine and the closing phenylalanine or tryptophan. The D gene is left open where the match is weak. Not every row has a clone size; where given, it reads once, few, many or a size class.

abundance: .
j_gene: TRBJ2-1
d_gene: .
len: 13
v_gene: TRBV19
CDR3nt: TGTGCCAGTAGTGCAACACCGGTGAATGAGCAGTTCTTC
CDR3aa: CASSATPVNEQFF

abundance: .
j_gene: TRBJ2-1
d_gene: TRBD2
len: 16
v_gene: TRBV7-9
CDR3nt: TGTGCCAGCAGCTCCCAGAGCGGGGGGGCTCCCAATGAGCAGTTCTTC
CDR3aa: CASSSQSGGAPNEQFF

abundance: .
j_gene: TRBJ2-7
d_gene: .
len: 16
v_gene: TRBV10-3
CDR3nt: TGTGCCATCAGTGAGAACCTAATCGGGGGCTCCTACGAGCAGTACTTC
CDR3aa: CAISENLIGGSYEQYF

abundance: .
j_gene: TRBJ2-6
d_gene: .
len: 16
v_gene: TRBV21-1
CDR3nt: TGTGCCAGCAGCCAACCCAGGGTACCTGGGGCCAACGTCCTGACTTTC
CDR3aa: CASSQPRVPGANVLTF

abundance: .
j_gene: TRBJ1-2
d_gene: .
len: 11
v_gene: TRBV30
CDR3nt: TGTGCCTGGAGTGAAGGGGGAGGCTACACCTTC
CDR3aa: CAWSEGGGYTF

abundance: once
j_gene: TRBJ1-2
d_gene: .
len: 12
v_gene: TRBV11-1
CDR3nt: TGTGCCAGCAGCCAGAATAACTATGGCTACACCTTC
CDR3aa: CASSQNNYGYTF

abundance: .
j_gene: TRBJ2-7
d_gene: TRBD1
len: 14
v_gene: TRBV5-6
CDR3nt: TGTGCCAGCAGCCGCGACAGGGCTAGTTACGAGCAGTACTTC
CDR3aa: CASSRDRASYEQYF

abundance: .
j_gene: TRBJ2-3
d_gene: .
len: 14
v_gene: TRBV6-2/TRBV6-3
CDR3nt: TGTGCCAGCAGTTACCACAGGAGCACAGATACGCAGTATTTT
CDR3aa: CASSYHRSTDTQYF

abundance: .
j_gene: TRBJ1-2
d_gene: TRBD1
len: 15
v_gene: TRBV5-6
CDR3nt: TGTGCCAGCAGCTTGTTAAGGGGGCGCGACTATGGCTACACCTTC
CDR3aa: CASSLLRGRDYGYTF

abundance: .
j_gene: TRBJ1-1
d_gene: .
len: 13
v_gene: TRBV4-3
CDR3nt: TGCGCCAGCAGCCAAGTTGGGGGTACTGAAGCTTTCTTT
CDR3aa: CASSQVGGTEAFF

abundance: .
j_gene: TRBJ2-1
d_gene: .
len: 13
v_gene: TRBV5-4
CDR3nt: TGTGCCAGCAGCTTGATTTCGGTGGATGAGCAGTTCTTC
CDR3aa: CASSLISVDEQFF

abundance: .
j_gene: TRBJ1-5
d_gene: .
len: 16
v_gene: TRBV19
CDR3nt: TGTGCCAGTAATGAGGAGGGGCCTTATAGCAATCAGCCCCAGCATTTT
CDR3aa: CASNEEGPYSNQPQHF

abundance: .
j_gene: TRBJ1-1
d_gene: .
len: 16
v_gene: TRBV6-6
CDR3nt: TGTGCCAGCAGTTACTCGATCCCCGGACAGACTAGTGAAGCTTTCTTT
CDR3aa: CASSYSIPGQTSEAFF

abundance: .
j_gene: TRBJ1-2
d_gene: .
len: 14
v_gene: TRBV2
CDR3nt: TGTGCCAGCACCCGGACGGGTTCTAACTATGGCTACACCTTC
CDR3aa: CASTRTGSNYGYTF

abundance: .
j_gene: TRBJ2-5
d_gene: TRBD2
len: 17
v_gene: TRBV4-1
CDR3nt: TGCGCCAGCAGCCCGACCTTCGCGGGGGGGCCGAGGGAGACCCAGTACTTC
CDR3aa: CASSPTFAGGPRETQYF

abundance: .
j_gene: TRBJ2-7
d_gene: .
len: 13
v_gene: TRBV7-3
CDR3nt: TGTGCCAGCAGCTCGTCAGGGTCCGGCGAGCAGTACTTC
CDR3aa: CASSSSGSGEQYF

abundance: .
j_gene: TRBJ1-2
d_gene: .
len: 13
v_gene: TRBV18
CDR3nt: TGTGCCAGCTGGGCCAGGGGAGTGCACGGCTACACCTTC
CDR3aa: CASWARGVHGYTF

abundance: .
j_gene: TRBJ1-1
d_gene: .
len: 14
v_gene: TRBV11-3
CDR3nt: TGTGCCAGCAGCCCCGGAGCGACAAACACTGAAGCTTTCTTT
CDR3aa: CASSPGATNTEAFF

abundance: .
j_gene: TRBJ1-5
d_gene: .
len: 15
v_gene: TRBV6-5
CDR3nt: TGTGCCAGCAGCCAAGGGACCCCCGGAGATCAGCCCCAGCATTTT
CDR3aa: CASSQGTPGDQPQHF

abundance: .
j_gene: TRBJ2-1
d_gene: TRBD2
len: 15
v_gene: TRBV4-3
CDR3nt: TGCGCCAGCAGCCTGGGGGTCGGGGGGTGGAATGAGCAGTTCTTC
CDR3aa: CASSLGVGGWNEQFF

abundance: once
j_gene: TRBJ1-4
d_gene: TRBD1
len: 13
v_gene: TRBV6-5
CDR3nt: TGTGCCAGCAGGACAGGGCTTTCGGAAAAACTGTTTTTT
CDR3aa: CASRTGLSEKLFF

abundance: .
j_gene: TRBJ1-6
d_gene: .
len: 17
v_gene: TRBV5-6
CDR3nt: TGTGCCAGCAGCGTGGCGTCCGGGTCCGACTATAATTCACCCCTCCACTTT
CDR3aa: CASSVASGSDYNSPLHF

abundance: .
j_gene: TRBJ2-7
d_gene: .
len: 13
v_gene: TRBV2
CDR3nt: TGTGCCAGCAGTGAAACGCTAGGGGCCGAGCAGTACTTC
CDR3aa: CASSETLGAEQYF

abundance: .
j_gene: TRBJ1-2
d_gene: .
len: 15
v_gene: TRBV7-2
CDR3nt: TGTGCCAGCAGCTTAGATTCCTCAGCTAACTATGGCTACACCTTC
CDR3aa: CASSLDSSANYGYTF

abundance: .
j_gene: TRBJ2-5
d_gene: .
len: 16
v_gene: TRBV18
CDR3nt: TGTGCCAGCTCACCACAGAGGGGCCCGTACCAAGAGACCCAGTACTTC
CDR3aa: CASSPQRGPYQETQYF

abundance: .
j_gene: TRBJ2-2
d_gene: .
len: 17
v_gene: TRBV7-9
CDR3nt: TGTGCCAGCAGGCCCCCGGTGGGGGGCTCTGTCACCGGGGAGCTGTTTTTT
CDR3aa: CASRPPVGGSVTGELFF

abundance: .
j_gene: TRBJ2-7
d_gene: .
len: 17
v_gene: TRBV9
CDR3nt: TGTGCCAGCAGCCCCTCCTGGGGGCAGCAACGGGCCTACGAGCAGTACTTC
CDR3aa: CASSPSWGQQRAYEQYF

abundance: few
j_gene: TRBJ2-1
d_gene: .
len: 13
v_gene: TRBV2
CDR3nt: TGTGCCAGCAGTGAACGGCAGATCGATGAGCAGTTCTTC
CDR3aa: CASSERQIDEQFF

abundance: .
j_gene: TRBJ1-2
d_gene: .
len: 14
v_gene: TRBV7-9
CDR3nt: TGTGCCAGCAGCTTTGGGACACCTAACTATGGCTACACCTTC
CDR3aa: CASSFGTPNYGYTF

abundance: .
j_gene: TRBJ2-2
d_gene: .
len: 14
v_gene: TRBV3-1/TRBV3-2
CDR3nt: TGTGCCAGCAGCCAACCCGGGACTCCCGGGGAGCTGTTTTTT
CDR3aa: CASSQPGTPGELFF

abundance: once
j_gene: TRBJ2-3
d_gene: .
len: 15
v_gene: TRBV7-9
CDR3nt: TGTGCCAGCAGCTTAGAGGTGGCTAGCACAGATACGCAGTATTTT
CDR3aa: CASSLEVASTDTQYF

abundance: .
j_gene: TRBJ1-1
d_gene: .
len: 13
v_gene: TRBV30
CDR3nt: TGTGCCTGGACGTTGCGGGCACGCGCTGAAGCTTTCTTT
CDR3aa: CAWTLRARAEAFF

abundance: .
j_gene: TRBJ2-7
d_gene: TRBD1
len: 14
v_gene: TRBV5-6
CDR3nt: TGTGCCAGCAGCTCTTGGACAGGGCCCTACGAGCAGTACTTC
CDR3aa: CASSSWTGPYEQYF

abundance: .
j_gene: TRBJ1-5
d_gene: TRBD1
len: 15
v_gene: TRBV7-2
CDR3nt: TGTGCCAGCAGCCCAGGGGGACCGTCCAATCAGCCCCAGCATTTT
CDR3aa: CASSPGGPSNQPQHF

abundance: .
j_gene: TRBJ2-3
d_gene: .
len: 16
v_gene: TRBV7-2
CDR3nt: TGTGCCAGCAGCTTAATTGAGTCCCGTCCCGCAGATACGCAGTATTTT
CDR3aa: CASSLIESRPADTQYF

abundance: .
j_gene: TRBJ2-5
d_gene: .
len: 14
v_gene: TRBV28
CDR3nt: TGTGCCAGCAGGGGGGAGCCTCCCCCAGGGACCCAGTACTTC
CDR3aa: CASRGEPPPGTQYF

abundance: .
j_gene: TRBJ1-2
d_gene: .
len: 14
v_gene: TRBV4-3
CDR3nt: TGCGCCAGCAGCCAAAGGCGGTCTAACTATGGCTACACCTTC
CDR3aa: CASSQRRSNYGYTF

abundance: few
j_gene: TRBJ1-1
d_gene: TRBD1
len: 15
v_gene: TRBV6-1
CDR3nt: TGTGCCAGCAGTGAGGGGGGACAGGGGGGCACTGAAGCTTTCTTT
CDR3aa: CASSEGGQGGTEAFF

abundance: once
j_gene: TRBJ2-3
d_gene: TRBD1
len: 17
v_gene: TRBV25-1
CDR3nt: TGTGCCAGCAGTGACCTCTTAACGGGACAGGTCACAGATACGCAGTATTTT
CDR3aa: CASSDLLTGQVTDTQYF

abundance: .
j_gene: TRBJ1-2
d_gene: .
len: 15
v_gene: TRBV15
CDR3nt: TGTGCCACCAGCAGATCCCAGGGTATTGGTTTTGGCTACACCTTC
CDR3aa: CATSRSQGIGFGYTF

abundance: .
j_gene: TRBJ2-1
d_gene: TRBD2
len: 15
v_gene: TRBV6-4
CDR3nt: TGTGCCAGCAGTCATAGTCCGGCTAGCGGAAATGAGCAGTTCTTC
CDR3aa: CASSHSPASGNEQFF